This T cell receptor beta chain stems from a study of blood T cell repertoires in COVID-19. Overall study context: Samples taken during acute and convalescent COVID-19 were collected in the United States, Italy and Spain. From T cells, B-cell-depleted T cells, or PBMCs came the material, which was cDNA or gDNA.

Authors' methods: Counts of nucleated cells, estimated from reference gene primer amplification, were obtained. Clones were read by immunoSEQ multiplex PCR, and TCRdb kept only the in-frame ones, dropping some. The DNA gave D and trimming, while V, J and clone size come from that table. The sample has 100,000 to 150,000 clones; about 70% are singletons. This clone came up a few times. Trimming took 7 bases from V and 1 from J; bases not matched to a gene: 5. The CDR3 extends over 14 amino acids. Germline V CDR1 and CDR2: WSHSY, SAAADI. The chain has TRBV10-2 and TRBJ1-1; 8 nucleotides match TRBD1. Sequenced sample: peripheral blood. This TCR derives from a woman in her 70s with acute or convalescent COVID-19. Here the CDR3 DNA reads TGCGCCAGCACTATGGACAGGGAGAACACTGAAGCTTTCTTT. It is translated as CASTMDRENTEAFF.